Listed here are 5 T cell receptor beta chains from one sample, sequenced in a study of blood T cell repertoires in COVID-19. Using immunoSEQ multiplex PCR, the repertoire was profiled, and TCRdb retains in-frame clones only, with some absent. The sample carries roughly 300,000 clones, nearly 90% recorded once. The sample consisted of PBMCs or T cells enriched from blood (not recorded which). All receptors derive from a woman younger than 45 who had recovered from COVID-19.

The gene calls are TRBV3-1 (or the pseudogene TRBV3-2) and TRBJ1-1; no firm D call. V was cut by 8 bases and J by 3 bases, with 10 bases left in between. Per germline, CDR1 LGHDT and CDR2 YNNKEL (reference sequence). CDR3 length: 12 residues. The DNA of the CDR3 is TGTGCCAGCGCGGGGTCGGACACTGAAGCTTTCTTT. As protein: CASAGSDTEAFF.

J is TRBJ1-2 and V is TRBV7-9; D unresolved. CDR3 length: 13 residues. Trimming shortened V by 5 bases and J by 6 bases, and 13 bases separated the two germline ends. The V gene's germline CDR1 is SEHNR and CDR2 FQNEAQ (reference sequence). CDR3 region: CASSGDRPHGYTF. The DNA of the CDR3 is TGTGCCAGCAGCGGAGACCGTCCCCATGGCTACACCTTC. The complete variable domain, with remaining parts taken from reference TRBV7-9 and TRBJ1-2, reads DTGVSQNPRHKITKRGQNVTFRCDPISEHNRLYWYRQTLGQGPEFLTYFQNEAQLEKSRLLSDRFSAERPKGSFSTLEIQRTEQGDSAMYLCASSGDRPHGYTFGSGTRLTVV.

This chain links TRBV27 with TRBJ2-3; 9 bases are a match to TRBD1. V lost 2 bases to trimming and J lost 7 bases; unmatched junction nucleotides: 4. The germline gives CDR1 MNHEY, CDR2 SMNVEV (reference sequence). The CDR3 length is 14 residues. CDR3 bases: TGTGCCAGCAGTTTAGGGACAGGGTTAAATACGCAGTATTTT. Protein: CASSLGTGLNTQYF.

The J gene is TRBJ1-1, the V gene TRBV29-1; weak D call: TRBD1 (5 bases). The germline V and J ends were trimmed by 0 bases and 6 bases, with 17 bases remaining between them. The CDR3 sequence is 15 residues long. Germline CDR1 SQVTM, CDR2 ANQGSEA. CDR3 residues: CSVEDHGGGRPEAFF. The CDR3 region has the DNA TGCAGCGTTGAAGATCACGGGGGAGGGAGGCCTGAAGCTTTCTTT.

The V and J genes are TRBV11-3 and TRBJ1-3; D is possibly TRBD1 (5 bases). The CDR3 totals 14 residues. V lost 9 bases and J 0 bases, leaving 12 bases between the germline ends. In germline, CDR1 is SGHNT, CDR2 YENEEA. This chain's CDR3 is CARGEEHSGNTIYF. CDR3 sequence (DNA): TGTGCCAGGGGGGAGGAGCACTCTGGAAACACCATATATTTT.